A selection of T cell receptor beta chains follows, all from one sample in a study of T cells in Graves' hyperthyroidism and ophthalmopathy. TCRdb reanalysed the multiplex PCR reads using MiXCR and keeps one entry per CDR3 protein. The table includes 450,000 to 700,000 distinct CDR3 sequences, 35% to 55% detected once. The sample consisted of peripheral blood or thyroid tissue (not recorded which). The source of these receptors is a young woman with Graves' hyperthyroidism. CDR3s include the opening cysteine and the closing phenylalanine or tryptophan. The order of the fields is D gene, clone size, J gene, V gene, CDR3 length, CDR3 DNA, CDR3 protein. The D gene is left open where the match is weak. Expanded clones are given a class, and other clones once, few, many or no size at all.

D gene: TRBD2; clone size: NA; J gene: TRBJ2-1; V gene: TRBV7-9; CDR3 length: 16; CDR3 DNA: TGTGCCAGCAGCTTTTCAAGCGGGAGGGCCCTTAATGAGCAGTTCTTC; CDR3 protein: CASSFSSGRALNEQFF
D gene: NA; clone size: few; J gene: TRBJ2-3; V gene: TRBV2; CDR3 length: 13; CDR3 DNA: TGTGCCAGCAGGCAGAGGGGGACAGATACGCAGTATTTT; CDR3 protein: CASRQRGTDTQYF
D gene: TRBD2; clone size: once; J gene: TRBJ2-2; V gene: TRBV7-3; CDR3 length: 12; CDR3 DNA: TGTGCCAGCAGCTTAACGGGCGGGGGGCTGTTTTTT; CDR3 protein: CASSLTGGGLFF
D gene: NA; clone size: once; J gene: TRBJ1-1; V gene: TRBV20-1; CDR3 length: 10; CDR3 DNA: TGCAGTTTATGGGGGACTGAAGCTTTCTTT; CDR3 protein: CSLWGTEAFF
D gene: NA; clone size: NA; J gene: TRBJ1-4; V gene: TRBV9; CDR3 length: 15; CDR3 DNA: TGTGCCAGCAGCGTAGCACAGGACAACTCTGGAAAACTGTTTTTT; CDR3 protein: CASSVAQDNSGKLFF
D gene: NA; clone size: NA; J gene: TRBJ1-1; V gene: TRBV30; CDR3 length: 13; CDR3 DNA: TGTGCCTGGACCCTCGATTTTGGCACTGAAGCTTTCTTT; CDR3 protein: CAWTLDFGTEAFF
D gene: NA; clone size: many; J gene: TRBJ1-2; V gene: TRBV24-1; CDR3 length: 12; CDR3 DNA: TGTGCCACCAGTGATTATTACTATGGCTACACCTTC; CDR3 protein: CATSDYYYGYTF
D gene: NA; clone size: NA; J gene: TRBJ2-5; V gene: TRBV29-1; CDR3 length: 13; CDR3 DNA: TGCAGCGTTGTGGACGTGGGCCAAGAGACCCAGTACTTC; CDR3 protein: CSVVDVGQETQYF
D gene: NA; clone size: NA; J gene: TRBJ2-7; V gene: TRBV27; CDR3 length: 14; CDR3 DNA: TGTGCCAGCCAGGGGATGGGGGGATCCTACGAGCAGTACTTC; CDR3 protein: CASQGMGGSYEQYF
D gene: TRBD2; clone size: few; J gene: TRBJ2-7; V gene: TRBV6-2/TRBV6-3; CDR3 length: 15; CDR3 DNA: TGTGCCAGCAGTTCCCAAACGGGAGGGAGGTACGAGCAGTACTTC; CDR3 protein: CASSSQTGGRYEQYF
D gene: NA; clone size: many; J gene: TRBJ1-4; V gene: TRBV11-2; CDR3 length: 14; CDR3 DNA: TGTGCCAGCAGCTTAGTACCCGCGGGAGAAAAACTGTTTTTT; CDR3 protein: CASSLVPAGEKLFF
D gene: NA; clone size: NA; J gene: TRBJ1-3; V gene: TRBV20-1; CDR3 length: 13; CDR3 DNA: TGCAGTGCTGATCGGGGGACTTTAGACACCATATATTTT; CDR3 protein: CSADRGTLDTIYF
D gene: TRBD2; clone size: NA; J gene: TRBJ2-7; V gene: TRBV7-2; CDR3 length: 16; CDR3 DNA: TGTGCCAGCAGCGGACGACTAGCGATAAGCTCCTACGAGCAGTACTTC; CDR3 protein: CASSGRLAISSYEQYF
D gene: NA; clone size: many; J gene: TRBJ1-5; V gene: TRBV4-2; CDR3 length: 15; CDR3 DNA: TGTGCCAGCAGCCAAGAAGGAGCAGGGAATCAGCCCCAGCATTTT; CDR3 protein: CASSQEGAGNQPQHF
D gene: NA; clone size: NA; J gene: TRBJ1-2; V gene: TRBV2; CDR3 length: 14; CDR3 DNA: TGTGCCAGCAGTGAGGAAGGACGGAGCCGTGGCTACACCTTC; CDR3 protein: CASSEEGRSRGYTF
D gene: TRBD1; clone size: NA; J gene: TRBJ1-2; V gene: TRBV29-1; CDR3 length: 12; CDR3 DNA: TGCAGCTTGGGACAGGGTACATATGGCTACACCTTC; CDR3 protein: CSLGQGTYGYTF
D gene: TRBD1; clone size: many; J gene: TRBJ1-4; V gene: TRBV28; CDR3 length: 13; CDR3 DNA: TGTGCCAGCAGTTTATTGGGACAGAAGCAACCGTTTTTT; CDR3 protein: CASSLLGQKQPFF
D gene: NA; clone size: NA; J gene: TRBJ2-2; V gene: TRBV19; CDR3 length: 16; CDR3 DNA: TGTGCCAGTAGTATGTATGCGGGAATTTTCACCGGGGAGCTGTTTTTT; CDR3 protein: CASSMYAGIFTGELFF
D gene: TRBD2; clone size: many; J gene: TRBJ2-7; V gene: TRBV11-2; CDR3 length: 16; CDR3 DNA: TGTGCCAGCAGCTCCGAATTAGCGGGAGCCATCTACGAGCAGTACTTC; CDR3 protein: CASSSELAGAIYEQYF
D gene: TRBD1; clone size: many; J gene: TRBJ2-7; V gene: TRBV19; CDR3 length: 14; CDR3 DNA: TGTGCCAGTAGTTCCGGGACAGGGGGTGAAGAGCAGTACTTC; CDR3 protein: CASSSGTGGEEQYF
D gene: NA; clone size: many; J gene: TRBJ2-7; V gene: TRBV19; CDR3 length: 15; CDR3 DNA: TGTGCCAGTAGTCCCGGATCGCGACTAGAGTACGAGCAGTACTTC; CDR3 protein: CASSPGSRLEYEQYF
D gene: NA; clone size: few; J gene: TRBJ2-7; V gene: TRBV4-2; CDR3 length: 14; CDR3 DNA: TGTGCCAGCAGCCAAGATGTAACAAGCTACGAGCAGTACTTC; CDR3 protein: CASSQDVTSYEQYF
D gene: TRBD2; clone size: NA; J gene: TRBJ2-7; V gene: TRBV27; CDR3 length: 15; CDR3 DNA: TGTGCCAGCAGTTCCCGGGGTAGCGGGACCTACGAGCAGTACTTC; CDR3 protein: CASSSRGSGTYEQYF
D gene: TRBD2; clone size: NA; J gene: TRBJ2-7; V gene: TRBV10-3; CDR3 length: 14; CDR3 DNA: TGTGCCATCCGGGGGGGATCGAGCATCTACGAGCAGTACTTC; CDR3 protein: CAIRGGSSIYEQYF
D gene: NA; clone size: many; J gene: TRBJ2-5; V gene: TRBV12-3/TRBV12-4; CDR3 length: 16; CDR3 DNA: TGTGCCAGCAGTTTAGCGGGGGCCGGAATTCGAGAGACCCAGTACTTC; CDR3 protein: CASSLAGAGIRETQYF
D gene: NA; clone size: NA; J gene: TRBJ2-7; V gene: TRBV11-2; CDR3 length: 16; CDR3 DNA: TGTGCCAGCAGCGCCGTGGTATCCGGGGCAATCGGCGAGCAGTACTTC; CDR3 protein: CASSAVVSGAIGEQYF
D gene: NA; clone size: few; J gene: TRBJ1-5; V gene: TRBV2; CDR3 length: 10; CDR3 DNA: TGTGCCAGCAGCGTAAGGACCCAGCATTTT; CDR3 protein: CASSVRTQHF
D gene: TRBD2; clone size: few; J gene: TRBJ2-3; V gene: TRBV2; CDR3 length: 14; CDR3 DNA: TGTGCCAGCGGACTAGCGAGCGAGACAGATACGCAGTATTTT; CDR3 protein: CASGLASETDTQYF
D gene: NA; clone size: NA; J gene: TRBJ1-4; V gene: TRBV7-6; CDR3 length: 13; CDR3 DNA: TGTGCCAGCAGCCTGTGGACAGATGAAAAACTGTTTTTT; CDR3 protein: CASSLWTDEKLFF
D gene: TRBD1; clone size: NA; J gene: TRBJ1-1; V gene: TRBV12-5; CDR3 length: 12; CDR3 DNA: TGTGCTAGTGGTACCGGACAGGGTGAAGCTTTCTTT; CDR3 protein: CASGTGQGEAFF
D gene: NA; clone size: NA; J gene: TRBJ2-7; V gene: TRBV9; CDR3 length: 16; CDR3 DNA: TGTGCCAGCAGCGCCCAAGAGGACACCGGGCTCTACGAGCAGTACTTC; CDR3 protein: CASSAQEDTGLYEQYF
D gene: NA; clone size: NA; J gene: TRBJ2-6; V gene: TRBV20-1; CDR3 length: 14; CDR3 DNA: TGCAGTGCTAGACCGGGACATGGGGCCAACGTCCTGACTTTC; CDR3 protein: CSARPGHGANVLTF
D gene: TRBD1; clone size: NA; J gene: TRBJ2-6; V gene: TRBV19; CDR3 length: 17; CDR3 DNA: TGTGCCACCGTACTCGGGACAGGGGGCACTGGGGCCAACGTCCTGACTTTC; CDR3 protein: CATVLGTGGTGANVLTF
D gene: NA; clone size: NA; J gene: TRBJ2-7; V gene: TRBV29-1; CDR3 length: 10; CDR3 DNA: TGCAGCGGCGGGAACTACGAGCAGTACTTC; CDR3 protein: CSGGNYEQYF
D gene: NA; clone size: many; J gene: TRBJ2-5; V gene: TRBV20-1; CDR3 length: 14; CDR3 DNA: TGCAGTGCCTTCATGGACGGAGGGTGGGAGACCCAGTACTTC; CDR3 protein: CSAFMDGGWETQYF
D gene: TRBD2; clone size: many; J gene: TRBJ2-7; V gene: TRBV2; CDR3 length: 14; CDR3 DNA: TGTGCCAGCAGGCTAGCGGGAGGAGATTACGAGCAGTACTTC; CDR3 protein: CASRLAGGDYEQYF
D gene: NA; clone size: many; J gene: TRBJ1-6; V gene: TRBV27; CDR3 length: 12; CDR3 DNA: TGTGCCAGCAGTCAGGGACTCCCGACCCTCCACTTT; CDR3 protein: CASSQGLPTLHF
D gene: TRBD1; clone size: once; J gene: TRBJ2-7; V gene: TRBV9; CDR3 length: 16; CDR3 DNA: TGTGCCAGCAGCGTAGGACAGGGGGCAGGCCCATACGAGCAGTACTTC; CDR3 protein: CASSVGQGAGPYEQYF
D gene: NA; clone size: few; J gene: TRBJ2-1; V gene: TRBV29-1; CDR3 length: 11; CDR3 DNA: TGCAGCGTTGAACGTTACAATGAGCAGTTCTTC; CDR3 protein: CSVERYNEQFF
D gene: NA; clone size: many; J gene: TRBJ2-7; V gene: TRBV2; CDR3 length: 12; CDR3 DNA: TGTGCCAGCAGTACAGGGACCTACGAGCAGTACTTC; CDR3 protein: CASSTGTYEQYF
D gene: NA; clone size: NA; J gene: TRBJ1-4; V gene: TRBV29-1; CDR3 length: 11; CDR3 DNA: TGTGCCCGGCGCTCTAATGAAAAACTGTTTTTT; CDR3 protein: CARRSNEKLFF
D gene: TRBD2; clone size: NA; J gene: TRBJ2-7; V gene: TRBV20-1; CDR3 length: 16; CDR3 DNA: TGCAGTGCTAGAACCGGGACTAGCGGGAGGGCCATCGAGCAGTACTTC; CDR3 protein: CSARTGTSGRAIEQYF
D gene: TRBD1; clone size: NA; J gene: TRBJ1-2; V gene: TRBV10-3; CDR3 length: 16; CDR3 DNA: TGTGCCATCAGTGAGTCGCTGGGACAGCAATACTATGGCTACACCTTC; CDR3 protein: CAISESLGQQYYGYTF
D gene: TRBD2; clone size: NA; J gene: TRBJ2-2; V gene: TRBV4-2; CDR3 length: 15; CDR3 DNA: TGTGCCAGCAGCCAAGGAAGCGGGAGTTCGTACGAGCTGTTTTTT; CDR3 protein: CASSQGSGSSYELFF
D gene: NA; clone size: NA; J gene: TRBJ1-5; V gene: TRBV27; CDR3 length: 14; CDR3 DNA: TGTGCCAGCAGCAGTAGGGGAATTAATCAGCCCCAGCATTTT; CDR3 protein: CASSSRGINQPQHF